A selection of T cell receptor beta chains follows, all from one sample in a study of shared clonotypes between healthy human individuals. Sequencing was performed with immunoSEQ multiplex PCR; in TCRdb, only in-frame clones are kept and a portion is missing. The table records approximately 2.3 million clones, approximately 93% of them present only once. Source material: naive CD4+ T cells from PBMCs. The receptors here all came from a man between 18 and 29 years old in good health. Some clones in this sample may be carry-over from other donors' samples. Each CDR3 is given with its conserved first and last residue. D genes are given only for firm matches. Clone size is stated in some rows and not others, as once, few, many or a class when expanded.

>TRBJ1-2|.|.|TRBV28
TGTGCCAGCAGCGAATCGACAGTGTATCCCTATGGCTACACCTTC
CASSESTVYPYGYTF
>TRBJ2-2|.|.|TRBV13
TGTGCCAGCAGCTTAGGCCGTTTGAGGACCGGGGAGCTGTTTTTT
CASSLGRLRTGELFF
>TRBJ2-1|.|.|TRBV5-1
TGCGCCAGCCGGGATCTCGAGGGGTCCTACAATGAGCAGTTCTTC
CASRDLEGSYNEQFF
>TRBJ2-7|.|.|TRBV7-2
TGTGCCAGCGGCGACTACGAGCAGTACTTC
CASGDYEQYF
>TRBJ1-5|.|.|TRBV23-1
TGCGCCAGTTGTGGCGGCAATCAGCCCCAGCATTTT
CASCGGNQPQHF
>TRBJ2-3|.|.|TRBV7-9
TGTGCCAGCAGCTTATACCCCGATACGCAGTATTTT
CASSLYPDTQYF
>TRBJ1-1|.|.|TRBV29-1
TGCAGCGTTGAAAGGCGGGCGGCCCACACTGAAGCTTTCTTT
CSVERRAAHTEAFF
>TRBJ2-7|.|.|TRBV5-6
TGTGCCAGCAGCCGGGGTCAGCCTTACGAGCAGTACTTC
CASSRGQPYEQYF
>TRBJ1-1|.|.|TRBV28
TGTGCCAGCAGTTTAATTAGGGAGAACACTGAAGCTTTCTTT
CASSLIRENTEAFF
>TRBJ1-5|few|.|TRBV7-9
TGTGCCAGCAGCCGGTCGGGGGCTGGCAATCAGCCCCAGCATTTT
CASSRSGAGNQPQHF
>TRBJ1-4|.|TRBD1|TRBV18
TGTGCCAGCTCACCACCCGGGACAGATGAAAAACTGTTTTTT
CASSPPGTDEKLFF
>TRBJ2-7|.|TRBD2|TRBV5-1
TGCGCCAAAATGGGAACTAGCGGGCCTAGCTCCTACGAGCAGTACTTC
CAKMGTSGPSSYEQYF
>TRBJ2-7|.|.|TRBV14
TGTGCCAGCAGCCAAGTGGACAGACCATACGAGCAGTACTTC
CASSQVDRPYEQYF
>TRBJ1-2|.|.|TRBV2
TGTGCCAGCAGCGGATACAGGGAGGAGTATGGCTACACCTTC
CASSGYREEYGYTF
>TRBJ2-7|.|.|TRBV20-1
TGCAGTGCTTTTCTAACGGGCGAGCAGTACTTC
CSAFLTGEQYF
>TRBJ1-3|.|.|TRBV19
TGTGCCAGTAGCACGCTCGTGGGAAACACCATATATTTT
CASSTLVGNTIYF
>TRBJ2-7|.|.|TRBV29-1
TGCAGCGCAAAACAAAGTGCCTACGAGCAGTACTTC
CSAKQSAYEQYF
>TRBJ2-1|.|TRBD1|TRBV6-1
TGTGCCAGCACCATGGACAGGCCGGCATACAATGAGCAGTTCTTC
CASTMDRPAYNEQFF
>TRBJ2-7|.|TRBD1|TRBV6-6
TGTGCCACCTCCGACAGGGCCTTTCTTTACGAGCAGTACTTC
CATSDRAFLYEQYF
>TRBJ2-7|once|.|TRBV5-1
TGCGCCAGCACCCCCGTAGGGGGAGGCTACGAGCAGTACTTC
CASTPVGGGYEQYF
>TRBJ1-5|.|.|TRBV6-5
TGTGCCAGCAGTAGGACAGCAAATCAGCCCCAGCATTTT
CASSRTANQPQHF
>TRBJ1-3|.|TRBD1|TRBV5-1
TGCGCCAGCAGCGCTGGGACAGGGCCCCCTGGAAACACCATATATTTT
CASSAGTGPPGNTIYF
>TRBJ2-6|.|.|TRBV4-3
TGCGCCAGCAGCCAGATACTAGGGGGTCCCTCTGGGGCCAACGTCCTGACTTTC
CASSQILGGPSGANVLTF
>TRBJ1-4|.|.|TRBV7-9
TGTGCCAGCAGCTTTCTCGGTTACAATGAAAAACTGTTTTTT
CASSFLGYNEKLFF
>TRBJ1-2|.|TRBD1|TRBV7-8
TGTGCCAGCAGCTTACAGGGGGCGTATGGCTACACCTTC
CASSLQGAYGYTF
>TRBJ2-5|.|.|TRBV5-6
TGTGCCAGCGGGGCCCGAATGAGGGGAAGAGATGAGACCCAGTACTTC
CASGARMRGRDETQYF
>TRBJ2-7|.|.|TRBV6-6
TGTGCCAGCAGTCGCCCCGCCTACGAGCAGTACTTC
CASSRPAYEQYF
>TRBJ2-7|.|TRBD1|TRBV6-6
TGTGCCAGCAGTAAAACGGACAGGGGATCCTACGAGCAGTACTTC
CASSKTDRGSYEQYF
>TRBJ1-1|.|TRBD1|TRBV6-5
TGTGCCAGCGTAACGGGGGACAGCACTGAAGCTTTCTTT
CASVTGDSTEAFF
>TRBJ1-5|.|.|TRBV28
TGTGCCAGCAGCGCAGGACCCGGCCCTTTAAGAGGATCTCCCCAGCCCCAGGATTTT
CASSAGPGPLRGSPQPQDF
>TRBJ2-7|.|TRBD2|TRBV10-3
TGTGCCATCAGGGCCTCTAGCGGGGGCTCCTACGAGCAGTACTTC
CAIRASSGGSYEQYF
>TRBJ1-3|.|.|TRBV5-1
TGCGCCAGCAGCTTGGTACCCGGGACTGGAAACACCATATATTTT
CASSLVPGTGNTIYF
>TRBJ2-3|.|.|TRBV5-1
TGCGCCAGCAGCTATAGTAGCGGCCATTACACAGATACGCAGTATTTT
CASSYSSGHYTDTQYF
>TRBJ2-7|.|TRBD1|TRBV6-5
TGTGCCAGCAGTTCCTACCAGGGGGCCTACGAGCAGTACTTC
CASSSYQGAYEQYF
>TRBJ2-1|few|.|TRBV30
TGTGCCTGGAGTTTCTACAATGAGCAGTTCTTC
CAWSFYNEQFF
>TRBJ2-7|.|.|TRBV7-2
TGTGCCAGCAGCTCCAGACAGGACCCCTACGAGCAGTACTTC
CASSSRQDPYEQYF
>TRBJ2-2|.|TRBD1|TRBV7-8
TGTGCCAGCAGCACAGGACAGGGGAATCTGAACACCGGGGAGCTGTTTTTT
CASSTGQGNLNTGELFF